The entry below describes one T cell receptor (beta chain). Its antigen is not known. These data come from a study of cytomegalovirus exposure and HLA in healthy donors. Study-wide background: The same platform as the roughly 670 first-cohort repertoires was used for the 90 to 150 validation repertoires, a later analysis reported.

Study results and caveats: Researchers counted about 150 TCR beta chains as cytomegalovirus-associated.

Some clones are missing from TCRdb's copy, which holds only in-frame ones; the method was immunoSEQ multiplex PCR. The sample yields under 250,000 clones, about 81% seen once. V was clipped by 4 bases and J by 5 bases; unmatched bases: 8. Germline values: CDR1 GTSNPN, CDR2 SVGIG (reference sequence). CDR3 size: 13 residues. This chain connects TRBV30 to TRBJ2-7, with TRBD1 matching over 7 bases. The sample taken for sequencing was PBMCs. This sequence was found in a young woman in good health and CMV-seronegative. CDR3 protein: CAWNAGGIHEQYF. The CDR3 DNA is TGTGCCTGGAATGCAGGGGGAATCCACGAGCAGTACTTC.